Below, 22 T cell receptor beta chains from the same sample are listed, as sequenced in a study of T cells in Graves' hyperthyroidism and ophthalmopathy. Amplification targeted TCR beta CDR3 regions from RNA transcripts. The primer set for the first-round RT-PCR of the TCR CDR3 was HTBI. Via MiXCR, TCRdb re-called the multiplex PCR reads, giving one row per CDR3 protein. The sample records 500,000 to 600,000 distinct CDR3 sequences, about 20% being singletons. The sequenced sample was blood. The receptors shown here come from a man aged 40-50 years with Graves' ophthalmopathy.

Worth noting for this clonotype: The CDR3 does not end in the conserved phenylalanine or tryptophan, so this is likely a read error. V is TRBV24-1 and J is TRBJ2-6; D possibly corresponds to TRBD1 (5 bases). Deletions cut 11 bases from V and 0 bases from J, with 7 bases between. CDR1 KGHDR and CDR2 SFDVKD come from the germline V gene. The CDR3 is 13 amino acids. Here the CDR3 DNA reads TGTGCCATCCAGGGCTCTGGGGCCAACGTCCTGACTCTC. Protein product: CAIQGSGANVLTL.

This clonotype occurred many times. The genes are TRBV27 and TRBJ2-7; 7 bases are a match to TRBD1. This CDR3 spans 15 amino acids. V lost 5 bases to trimming and J lost 3 bases; unmatched junction nucleotides: 10. Germline lookup yields CDR1 MNHEY and CDR2 SMNVEV (reference sequence). Here the CDR3 DNA reads TGTGCCAGCAGTCTAAAAGGACAGGCCGTCTACGAGCAGTACTTC. Translating it yields CASSLKGQAVYEQYF.

This rearrangement joins TRBV29-1 to TRBJ2-3, with D possibly matching TRBD2 (6 bases). Per the germline V gene, CDR1 is SQVTM and CDR2 is ANQGSEA. The CDR3 is made up of 15 amino acids. Between the trimmed V and J ends, which lost 6 bases and 0 bases, there was a span of 16 bases. CDR3 sequence: CSVDPPGLSTDTQYF. As DNA, the CDR3 is TGCAGCGTCGATCCACCGGGACTGAGCACAGATACGCAGTATTTT.

This clonotype was found many times. The chain carries TRBV11-2 and TRBJ2-7; unclear D gene. The CDR3 runs 13 residues. The V end lost 4 bases, the J end lost 3 bases, and 10 bases lay between the germline ends. CDR1 and CDR2 (germline): SGHAT, FQNNGV. DNA for the CDR3: TGTGCCAGCAGCTCCGGCTATCGCTACGAGCAGTACTTC. The encoded protein is CASSSGYRYEQYF.

The V gene is TRBV5-1, the J gene TRBJ2-1; D may be TRBD1 (5 bases). The germline V gene encodes CDR1 SGHRS and CDR2 YFSETQ. This CDR3 has 15 amino acids. V lost 1 base, J lost 6 bases, and 14 bases lay in between. CDR3 nucleotides: TGCGCCAGCAGCTTGCTCTGGAGTAGGGGCAATGAGCAGTTCTTC. It is translated as CASSLLWSRGNEQFF. Full variable domain (rest looked up from reference TRBV5-1 and TRBJ2-1): KAGVTQTPRYLIKTRGQQVTLSCSPISGHRSVSWYQQTPGQGLQFLFEYFSETQRNKGNFPGRFSGRQFSNSRSEMNVSTLELGDSALYLCASSLLWSRGNEQFFGPGTRLTVL.

This clonotype occurred many times. The chain joins TRBV6-5 to TRBJ2-7; 13 bases match TRBD2. CDR3 length: 18 residues. CDR1 is MNHEY, CDR2 SVGAGI, per germline. V lost 2 bases, J lost 6 bases, and 13 bases stayed unmatched. The CDR3 region has the DNA TGTGCCAGCAGTTACGCAACTAGCGGGAGGGCCGCACGGCGCGAGCAGTACTTC. Protein sequence: CASSYATSGRAARREQYF.

This clonotype was seen at least ten times. This chain uses TRBV7-3 with TRBJ2-3; 10 bases match TRBD2. Trimming at V came to 5 bases and at J to 3 bases, leaving 8 bases not matched to a gene. Germline lookup yields CDR1 SGHTA and CDR2 FQGTGA. This CDR3 is 16 amino acids long. For the CDR3, the DNA is TGTGCCAGCAGCCCGTCCCTGACTAGCGGGACAGATACGCAGTATTTT. It translates to CASSPSLTSGTDTQYF.

In this sample, this clonotype turned up many times. J is TRBJ2-2 and V is TRBV30; 7 nucleotides align to TRBD1. Germline CDR1 is GTSNPN and CDR2 is SVGIG (reference sequence). The CDR3 length is 15 residues. V lost 0 bases, J lost 2 bases, and 3 bases stayed unmatched. CDR3 protein: CAWSVQGPNTGELFF. The CDR3 DNA sequence: TGTGCCTGGAGTGTACAGGGGCCCAACACCGGGGAGCTGTTTTTT.

This clonotype appeared a few times. The rearrangement links TRBV29-1 to TRBJ2-3; a weak D match, TRBD1 (6 bases). Germline CDR1 and CDR2: SQVTM and ANQGSEA. CDR3 size: 11 residues. V gave up 7 bases and J gave up 2 bases, with 7 bases separating them. The CDR3 reads CSEGHTDTQYF. CDR3 bases: TGCAGCGAGGGACACACAGATACGCAGTATTTT.

This clonotype was detected only a few times. V is TRBV5-1 and J is TRBJ1-6; D perhaps matches TRBD1 (5 bases). The V gene lost 4 bases and the J gene lost 0 bases, with 11 bases spanning the gap. Looked up from germline, CDR1 is SGHRS and CDR2 is YFSETQ. The CDR3 contains 16 residues. The CDR3 DNA reads TGCGCCAGCAGCCCCCAGGGCAGCTCCTATAATTCACCCCTCCACTTT. It yields the protein CASSPQGSSYNSPLHF.

The chain has TRBV28 and TRBJ2-3; D may correspond to TRBD1 or TRBD2 (6 bases each). V lost 8 bases and J 2 bases, leaving 14 bases between the germline ends. Germline values: CDR1 MDHEN, CDR2 SYDVKM. The CDR3 consists of 14 residues. The CDR3 DNA sequence: TGTGCCAGCTGGGGGGCAGCTTCCACAGATACGCAGTATTTT. Translation gives CASWGAASTDTQYF.

The J gene is TRBJ2-7, the V gene TRBV7-9; 7 bases align to TRBD1. CDR1 and CDR2 from the germline V gene are SEHNR and FQNEAQ (reference sequence). The CDR3 has 13 amino acids. With 4 bases clipped from V and 3 bases from J, the junction kept 3 bases outside the gene matches. The chain's CDR3 is CASSSYRGYEQYF. Here the CDR3 DNA reads TGTGCCAGCAGCTCATACAGGGGCTACGAGCAGTACTTC.

Concerning this clonotype itself: Because the CDR3 is missing its conserved closing phenylalanine or tryptophan, this is likely a read error. The J gene is TRBJ2-3, the V gene TRBV9, with D possibly being TRBD2 (6 bases). Germline V gene data show CDR1 as SGDLS and CDR2 as YYNGEE. This CDR3 comprises 16 residues. Trimming pared 4 bases from V and 2 bases from J, leaving 17 bases between. CDR3 amino acids: CASSPAGTLYTDTQYL. The CDR3 coding sequence is TGTGCCAGCAGCCCGGCCGGGACTCTATACACAGATACGCAGTATCTT.

This clonotype was recorded many times. V and J are TRBV7-2 and TRBJ2-7, with D possibly TRBD2 on 6 matching bases. Deletions cut 5 bases from V and 0 bases from J, with 14 bases between. The length of the CDR3 is 15 residues. CDR1 and CDR2 from the germline V gene are SGHTA and FQGNSA. CDR3 loop: CASSVTGSSSYEQYF. CDR3 DNA: TGTGCCAGCAGCGTTACCGGGAGTTCCTCCTACGAGCAGTACTTC.

This rearrangement joins TRBV6-1 to TRBJ1-6, with TRBD1 matching 8 bases. CDR3 length equals 15 residues. Germline V lookup: CDR1 MNHNS, CDR2 SASEGT. J lost 8 bases, V lost 7 bases, and 10 bases had no gene match. This CDR3 reads CASTGQGVGYSPLHF. CDR3 bases: TGTGCCAGCACAGGACAGGGTGTTGGCTATTCACCCCTCCACTTT.

The V call is TRBV20-1, the J call TRBJ1-6; D is perhaps TRBD1 (5 bases). V lost 1 base, J lost 9 bases, and 13 bases lay in between. Germline V gene sequence: CDR1 DFQATT, CDR2 SNEGSKA (reference sequence). CDR3 length: 14 residues. As DNA, the CDR3 is TGCAGTGCTAGAGTGACAGATGAGGGTTCACCCCTCCACTTT. Encoded protein: CSARVTDEGSPLHF.

This clonotype was recorded a few times. The V call is TRBV12-3 or TRBV12-4, the J call TRBJ1-5; D might be TRBD1 (6 bases). This CDR3 has 13 residues. V lost 6 bases and J lost 3, with 9 bases in between. The CDR3 DNA sequence: TGTGCCAGCAGCCCAGGGGTCAATCAGCCCCAGCATTTT. Protein: CASSPGVNQPQHF.

This clonotype was seen at least ten times. The J gene is TRBJ1-4, the V gene TRBV7-9; D may be TRBD1 (5 bases). The V end lost 2 bases, the J end lost 0 bases, and 10 bases lay between the germline ends. The CDR3 totals 16 residues. In germline, CDR1 is SEHNR, CDR2 FQNEAQ (reference sequence). The CDR3 nucleotides read TGTGCCAGCAGCTTATGGGGCGGGCCAACTAATGAAAAACTGTTTTTT. Protein: CASSLWGGPTNEKLFF.

The V gene is TRBV6-1, the J gene TRBJ1-5; TRBD1 might be the D (6 bases). The CDR3 extends over 17 amino acids. Per germline, CDR1 MNHNS and CDR2 SASEGT. Between the trimmed V and J ends, which lost 1 base and 1 base, there was a span of 14 bases. This chain's CDR3 is CASSEDLGGGSNQPQHF. CDR3 coding DNA: TGTGCCAGCAGTGAAGACCTTGGAGGGGGAAGCAATCAGCCCCAGCATTTT.

This clonotype was counted ten times or more. J is TRBJ2-5 and V is TRBV2, with D possibly being TRBD1 (6 bases). Per germline, CDR1 SNHLY and CDR2 FYNNEI. V was clipped by 6 bases and J by 4 bases, with 21 bases between them. The CDR3 consists of 16 residues. This CDR3 reads CASRNWGQGGIETQYF. The DNA of the CDR3 is TGTGCCAGCAGGAACTGGGGGCAGGGTGGTATAGAGACCCAGTACTTC.

The chain links TRBV16 to TRBJ1-2; D is possibly TRBD1 (5 bases). V lost 0 bases and J 1 base, leaving 9 bases between the germline ends. The CDR3 runs to 15 residues. CDR1 and CDR2 (germline): KGHSY, FQNENV. The CDR3 spells CASSQSEGFNYGYTF. In DNA form, the CDR3 reads TGTGCCAGCAGCCAATCGGAGGGGTTTAACTATGGCTACACCTTC.

In DNA, the CDR3 is TGTGCCAGCAGTTTAAAGGGGTCCCCCACAGATACGCAGTATTTT. The encoded protein is CASSLKGSPTDTQYF. V gene TRBV27 combines with J gene TRBJ2-3, with a weak D call TRBD1 (5 bases). This CDR3 spans 15 amino acids. V gave up 2 bases and J gave up 2 bases, with 11 bases separating them. Per the germline V gene, CDR1 is MNHEY and CDR2 is SMNVEV (reference sequence).